Listed here is a single TCR beta chain. The sample holds many counts of this clonotype. Its antigen has not been determined. Base qualities were left out, and no much larger clone turns up one base away. CDR1 and CDR2 are drawn from the germline V gene: SGHTA, FQGNSA. CDR3 length: 14 amino acids, cysteine to phenylalanine. Of all the DNA, just the CDR3 is kept, 42 bases in frame from base 1. At the junction V is shortened by 5 bases and J by 4 bases, with 14 bases in between. The sample comes from a study of T cell repertoires in cytomegalovirus infection (dated by TCRdb to about 2019). With regard to the full study: Alongside well-studied HLA-B-restricted epitopes, the peptide stimulations were aimed at recently identified HLA-C-restricted CMV epitopes, whose presentation resists viral immunomodulation. Because public TCR beta signatures pointed to carriage of CMV infection together with the matching HLA type, the HLA type of each donor mattered for the analysis. Beyond this particular receptor, the publication reports: Cumulative frequency of public TCR beta family members discriminated carriers of CMV infection plus the relevant HLA type in this cohort and an independent approximately 370-donor cohort. In the ex vivo response, HLA-C-restricted CMV-specific TCR beta clonotypes were dominant, and in two of eight donors the single most frequent clonotype came from this HLA-C-restricted group.

The treatment or condition tag for this specimen amounts to: in vitro stimulation with specific CMV peptide epitopes to enrich CMV-specific T cells. The data were produced on an Illumina HiSeq 1500. TCRdb reprocessing: public reads trimmed at Q25 with fastp, clones called with MiXCR, in-frame beta chains kept. CDR3 protein sequences are deduplicated, and each keeps its most common genes and DNA. For this sample there are approximately 590,000 distinct CDR3 sequences; around 40% appear just once. 48% of the sample lies in the top ten. The TCR originated in a human donor in good health (CMV status not recorded). Some clones in this sample may be carry-over from other donors' samples. Sample: cultured PBMCs, taken from culture after CMV antigen stimulation. The V and J genes are TRBV7-2 and TRBJ1-1; no D gene call is confident. The nucleotide sequence is TGTGCCAGCAGCAAGGCCCGTTGGGGCACTGAAGCTTTCTTT. Its translation reads: CASSKARWGTEAFF.